The 30 T cell receptor beta chains listed next were all sequenced from one sample in a study of blood T cell repertoires in COVID-19. Some clones are missing from TCRdb's copy, which holds only in-frame ones; the method was immunoSEQ multiplex PCR. Seen here are 200,000 to 250,000 clones, roughly nine tenths observed once, and the top ten hold around 1.2%. Material for sequencing was peripheral blood. Receptors originate from a man aged 25 to 40 with acute or convalescent COVID-19.

The gene calls are TRBV4-1 and TRBJ2-2; D is possibly TRBD1 (5 bases). The V and J ends lost 5 bases and 7 bases respectively, with 8 bases between them. The germline V gene encodes CDR1 MGHRA and CDR2 YSYEKL. The CDR3 is 12 amino acids. The chain's CDR3 is CASSRGIGELFF. Written as DNA, the CDR3 is TGCGCCAGCAGCAGGGGAATCGGGGAGCTGTTTTTT.

As regards this clone: At one of its ends the junction is not consistent with the germline gene, which may arise from a read error. The chain employs TRBV5-1 and TRBJ1-2; maybe TRBD1 (6 bases). From germline, CDR1 is SGHRS and CDR2 YFSETQ. This CDR3 has 13 residues. The CDR3 protein is CASTLGGLTGYTF. The CDR3 bases are TGCGCCAGCACCTTGGGGGGGCTGACGGGCTACACCTTC. Using reference TRBV5-1 and TRBJ1-2 for the parts outside the CDR3, the full variable domain is KAGVTQTPRYLIKTRGQQVTLSCSPISGHRSVSWYQQTPGQGLQFLFEYFSETQRNKGNFPGRFSGRQFSNSRSEMNVSTLELGDSALYLCASTLGGLTGYTFGSGTRLTVV.

The chain is built from TRBV11-2 and TRBJ1-6, with D possibly being TRBD1 (5 bases). Per germline, CDR1 SGHAT and CDR2 FQNNGV. CDR3 size: 15 residues. Trimming removed 3 bases from V and 5 bases from J, with 11 bases in between. The DNA for the CDR3 is TGTGCCAGCAGCTTTGGGGGGGTGAATAATTCACCCCTCCACTTT. Translation: CASSFGGVNNSPLHF.

In this sample, this clone turned up once. The V gene is TRBV10-3, the J gene TRBJ1-5, with D unresolved. Trimming left V 0 bases short and J 5 bases short, with 11 bases between. Germline lookup yields CDR1 ENHRY and CDR2 SYGVKD. The CDR3 extends over 15 amino acids. In DNA form, the CDR3 reads TGTGCCATCAGTGAGTCAGTAATGGGCGATCAGCCCCAGCATTTT. Translated: CAISESVMGDQPQHF.

The genes are TRBV28 and TRBJ2-1; TRBD2 aligns across 10 bases. Germline CDR1 is MDHEN and CDR2 is SYDVKM. V gave up 5 bases and J gave up 4 bases; unmatched junction bases: 5. The CDR3 has 15 amino acids. The CDR3, as DNA: TGTGCCAGCAGTCCAGTAGCGGGAGGTTACAATGAGCAGTTCTTC. As protein: CASSPVAGGYNEQFF.

V is TRBV20-1 and J is TRBJ2-1; no reliable D call. Germline V CDR1 and CDR2: DFQATT, SNEGSKA (reference sequence). V lost 4 bases and J lost 15, with 13 bases in between. CDR3 length equals 10 residues. The CDR3 region is CSAKSGLLFF. DNA for the CDR3: TGCAGTGCTAAATCGGGTCTCTTGTTCTTC.

This chain links TRBV6-5 with TRBJ1-6; no definite D call. Germline CDR1 and CDR2: MNHEY and SVGAGI. The CDR3 loop spans 15 amino acids. With 5 bases removed from V and 5 bases from J, the gap between germline ends came to 13 bases. Here the CDR3 DNA reads TGTGCCAGCAGTATTACGTCTGCTAATAATTCACCCCTCCACTTT. Translating gives CASSITSANNSPLHF.

The chain carries TRBV7-9 and TRBJ2-3; 9 bases are a match to TRBD2. Germline V lookup: CDR1 SEHNR, CDR2 FQNEAQ (reference sequence). The junction had 5 bases not matched to a gene; V was cut back by 2 bases and J by 2 bases. The CDR3 loop spans 16 amino acids. This chain's CDR3 is CASSLISGGLTDTQYF. The CDR3, as DNA: TGTGCCAGCAGCTTAATTAGCGGGGGACTCACAGATACGCAGTATTTT.

The chain carries TRBV6-5 and TRBJ2-3; no definite D call. This CDR3 has 15 amino acids. CDR1 and CDR2 from the germline V gene are MNHEY and SVGAGI. With 5 bases removed from V and 5 bases from J, the gap between germline ends came to 17 bases. In DNA form, the CDR3 reads TGTGCCAGCAGTACAGACCTTCCTACGGAAGATACGCAGTATTTT. The encoded protein is CASSTDLPTEDTQYF.

The rearrangement joins TRBV5-4 to TRBJ2-2, with D possibly TRBD1 on 5 matching bases. V was cut by 1 base and J by 0 bases, with 7 bases left in between. Germline values: CDR1 SGHNT, CDR2 YYREEE (reference sequence). The CDR3 runs to 15 residues. The CDR3 DNA is TGTGCCAGCAGCTTGAAGACAGCGAACACCGGGGAGCTGTTTTTT. Residues: CASSLKTANTGELFF. Complete variable domain (other parts from reference TRBV5-4 and TRBJ2-2): ETGVTQSPTHLIKTRGQQVTLRCSSQSGHNTVSWYQQALGQGPQFIFQYYREEENGRGNFPPRFSGLQFPNYSSELNVNALELDDSALYLCASSLKTANTGELFFGEGSRLTVL.

The rearrangement uses TRBV13 and TRBJ1-2; no definite D call. Trimming took off 5 bases at V and 6 bases at J, with 13 bases between the two ends. Germline V gives CDR1 PRHDT, CDR2 FYEKMQ (reference sequence). This CDR3 is 13 amino acids long. CDR3 protein: CASSKGQEDGYTF. In DNA, the CDR3 is TGTGCCAGCAGCAAGGGCCAGGAGGATGGCTACACCTTC.

This chain uses TRBV24-1 with TRBJ2-5; the match to TRBD2 covers 8 bases. Germline V CDR1 and CDR2: KGHDR, SFDVKD. The J segment lost 5 bases and the V segment lost 7 bases, leaving 5 bases of the junction unmatched. CDR3 size: 13 residues. The CDR3 here is CATSPGGYETQYF. The CDR3 DNA sequence: TGTGCCACCAGCCCGGGAGGGTACGAGACCCAGTACTTC.

The chain links TRBV14 to TRBJ2-7, with D possibly matching TRBD2 (6 bases). This CDR3 has 12 amino acids. V gave up 8 bases and J gave up 1 base, with 9 bases separating them. In germline, CDR1 is SGHDN, CDR2 FVKESK. CDR3 nucleotide sequence: TGTGCCAGCGGGAGGATATCCTACGAGCAGTACTTC. It yields the protein CASGRISYEQYF.

This sequence joins TRBV28 and TRBJ2-3; D possibly corresponds to TRBD2 (5 bases). The V gene lost 1 base and the J gene lost 0 bases, with 11 bases spanning the gap. Per germline, CDR1 MDHEN and CDR2 SYDVKM. The length of the CDR3 is 16 residues. The CDR3 is CASSLSGLASTDTQYF. DNA of the CDR3: TGTGCCAGCAGTTTATCGGGTCTAGCTAGCACAGATACGCAGTATTTT.

This chain connects TRBV5-4 to TRBJ2-3; 12 nucleotides agree with TRBD2. The germline V gene has CDR1 SGHNT and CDR2 YYREEE (reference sequence). V lost 3 bases, J lost 5 bases, and 7 bases stayed unmatched. The CDR3 has 16 amino acids. The CDR3 DNA is TGTGCCAGCAGCTCCCTAGCGGGAGGGCCGGGAGATACGCAGTATTTT. Its translation is CASSSLAGGPGDTQYF.

V and J are TRBV4-2 and TRBJ2-3; perhaps TRBD2 as D (6 bases). Germline V lookup: CDR1 LGHNA, CDR2 YNFKEQ. The CDR3 runs to 16 residues. V was clipped by 1 base and J by 6 bases, with 17 bases between them. DNA for the CDR3: TGTGCCAGCAGCCAAGTTCTGGCGGGGCTAAGGGATACGCAGTATTTT. As protein: CASSQVLAGLRDTQYF.

The chain carries TRBV28 and TRBJ1-3; D gene uncertain. This CDR3 has 15 amino acids. With 6 bases removed from V and 0 bases from J, the gap between germline ends came to 12 bases. Germline CDR1 MDHEN, CDR2 SYDVKM. CDR3 nucleotides: TGTGCCAGCAGCGAGTACGGGAGCTCTGGAAACACCATATATTTT. Its translation: CASSEYGSSGNTIYF.

This clone was counted only a few times. This sequence joins TRBV28 and TRBJ1-6, with 7 bases matching TRBD1. The junction had 9 bases not matched to a gene; V was cut back by 6 bases and J by 10 bases. This CDR3 comprises 14 residues. Germline V gives CDR1 MDHEN, CDR2 SYDVKM. The CDR3 reads CASSLLTGESPLHF. CDR3 DNA sequence: TGTGCCAGCAGCCTCCTTACAGGGGAATCACCCCTCCACTTT.

V usage is TRBV7-2 and J usage is TRBJ1-5, with 7 bases lining up with TRBD1. With 3 bases clipped from V and 3 bases from J, the junction kept 5 bases outside the gene matches. Germline loops: CDR1 SGHTA, CDR2 FQGNSA. CDR3 size: 15 residues. The CDR3 protein is CASSFGQAINQPQHF. CDR3 bases: TGTGCCAGCAGCTTCGGACAGGCGATCAATCAGCCCCAGCATTTT.

Written as DNA, the CDR3 is TGTGCCAGCTCACTTCCCGGTACCGGGGAGCTGTTTTTT. It codes for CASSLPGTGELFF. This chain joins TRBV18 and TRBJ2-2; D gene unclear. This CDR3 comprises 13 residues. V lost 4 bases to trimming and J lost 5 bases, with 8 bases between them. Germline CDR1 reads KGHSH; CDR2 reads LQKENI. Complete variable domain (other parts from reference TRBV18 and TRBJ2-2): NAGVMQNPRHLVRRRGQEARLRCSPMKGHSHVYWYRQLPEEGLKFMVYLQKENIIDESGMPKERFSAEFPKEGPSILRIQQVVRGDSAAYFCASSLPGTGELFFGEGSRLTVL.

This chain connects TRBV29-1 to TRBJ2-1; TRBD2 aligns across 12 bases. The CDR3 runs 19 residues. V was clipped by 2 bases and J by 5 bases; unmatched bases: 16. Germline V CDR1 and CDR2: SQVTM, ANQGSEA. The CDR3 bases are TGCAGCGTTGAATGGGAGAAAGTTGGACTAGCGGGGCGGAACAATGAGCAGTTCTTC. Protein product: CSVEWEKVGLAGRNNEQFF.

The chain has TRBV27 and TRBJ2-4; possibly TRBD2 for D (6 bases). V shed 6 bases and J shed 7 bases, with 16 bases lying between them. The CDR3 covers 14 residues. Germline assignment: CDR1 MNHEY and CDR2 SMNVEV (reference sequence). The CDR3 sequence: CASSLSTGENIQYF. The DNA of the CDR3 is TGTGCCAGCAGCCTATCCACGGGGGAGAACATTCAGTACTTC.

About this clone itself: No conserved phenylalanine or tryptophan ends this CDR3, so it is likely a read error. It is unclear where the CDR3 begins or ends on the DNA, so no DNA is shown, and the CDR3 is as TCRdb lists it. This chain links TRBV27 with TRBJ1-1; the table's TRBD1 call for D was not verified on the DNA. The CDR3 comprises 10 residues, both ends counted. From germline, CDR1 is MNHEY and CDR2 SMNVEV (reference sequence). CDR3 in amino acids: CASSLYRETD.

In DNA, the CDR3 is TGTGCCAGCAGCCTGGATAGGAGTGATACGCAGTATTTT. This gives the protein CASSLDRSDTQYF. This chain connects TRBV27 to TRBJ2-3; D is unresolved. CDR1 is MNHEY, CDR2 SMNVEV, per germline (reference sequence). The V and J ends lost 6 bases and 6 bases respectively, with 13 bases between them. This CDR3 comprises 13 residues.

The chain recombines TRBV6-5 with TRBJ2-2, with unresolved D. This CDR3 region has 15 residues. V lost 4 bases, J lost 1 base, and 10 bases lay in between. The germline V gene encodes CDR1 MNHEY and CDR2 SVGAGI. DNA for the CDR3: TGTGCCAGCAGTTCGGTGTCAAGGAACACCGGGGAGCTGTTTTTT. This gives the protein CASSSVSRNTGELFF.

This sequence joins TRBV9 and TRBJ2-3; tentatively, D is TRBD2 (5 bases). The CDR3 covers 17 residues. Deletions cut 2 bases from V and 4 bases from J, with 20 bases between. The germline CDR1 and CDR2 sequences are SGDLS and YYNGEE. The CDR3 DNA is TGTGCCAGCAGCGTGGGAGCAGTCCCTGGGTCCGCAGATACGCAGTATTTT. Protein: CASSVGAVPGSADTQYF.

The rearrangement uses TRBV5-4 and TRBJ1-2; D not certain. V was trimmed by 5 bases and J by 3 bases, leaving 11 bases between them. Germline loops: CDR1 SGHNT, CDR2 YYREEE (reference sequence). This CDR3 has 13 residues. CDR3 in DNA: TGTGCCAGCAGTGAGTTGAGGGACTATGGCTACACCTTC. Translating it yields CASSELRDYGYTF.

For the CDR3, the DNA is TGTGCCTGGAGTGGACACGGACGGGGGACCGCTGAAGCTTTCTTT. Protein sequence: CAWSGHGRGTAEAFF. The chain links TRBV30 to TRBJ1-1, with D possibly matching TRBD1 (5 bases). Trimming stripped 1 base from V and 6 bases from J, with 18 bases between. CDR3 length equals 15 residues. CDR1 is GTSNPN, CDR2 SVGIG, per germline (reference sequence).

This clone was detected only once. This chain links TRBV6-6 with TRBJ2-4; the D gene is possibly TRBD2 (5 bases). This CDR3 has 15 residues. V lost 4 bases and J 0 bases, leaving 10 bases between the germline ends. CDR1 MNHNY and CDR2 SVGAGI come from the germline V gene (reference sequence). The CDR3 DNA reads TGTGCCAGCAGTTTAGTCGGGGAAGCCAAAAACATTCAGTACTTC. Amino acids: CASSLVGEAKNIQYF.

The chain recombines TRBV5-1 with TRBJ2-1, with 11 positions matching TRBD2. The germline CDR1 and CDR2 sequences are SGHRS and YFSETQ. The trim removed 0 bases at V and 6 bases at J, leaving 2 bases unmatched. The CDR3 runs to 15 residues. CDR3 in DNA: TGCGCCAGCAGCTTGGCAACTAGCGGGAGCAATGAGCAGTTCTTC. Translated, it gives CASSLATSGSNEQFF. Full variable domain (missing parts from reference TRBV5-1 and TRBJ2-1): KAGVTQTPRYLIKTRGQQVTLSCSPISGHRSVSWYQQTPGQGLQFLFEYFSETQRNKGNFPGRFSGRQFSNSRSEMNVSTLELGDSALYLCASSLATSGSNEQFFGPGTRLTVL.